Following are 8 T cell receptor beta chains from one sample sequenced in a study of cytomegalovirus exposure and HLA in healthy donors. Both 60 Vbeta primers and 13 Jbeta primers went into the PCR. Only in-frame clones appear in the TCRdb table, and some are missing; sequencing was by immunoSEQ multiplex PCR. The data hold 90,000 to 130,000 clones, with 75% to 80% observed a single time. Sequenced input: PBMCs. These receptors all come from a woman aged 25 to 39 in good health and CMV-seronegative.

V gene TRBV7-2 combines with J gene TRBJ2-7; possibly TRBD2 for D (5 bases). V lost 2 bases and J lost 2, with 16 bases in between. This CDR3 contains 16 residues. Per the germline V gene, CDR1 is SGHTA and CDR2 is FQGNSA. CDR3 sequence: CASSLTTAVYPYEQYF. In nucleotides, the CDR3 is TGTGCCAGCAGCTTAACCACAGCGGTATACCCCTACGAGCAGTACTTC. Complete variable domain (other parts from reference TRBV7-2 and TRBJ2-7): GAGVSQSPSNKVTEKGKDVELRCDPISGHTALYWYRQSLGQGLEFLIYFQGNSAPDKSGLPSDRFSAERTGGSVSTLTIQRTQQEDSAVYLCASSLTTAVYPYEQYFGPGTRLTVT.

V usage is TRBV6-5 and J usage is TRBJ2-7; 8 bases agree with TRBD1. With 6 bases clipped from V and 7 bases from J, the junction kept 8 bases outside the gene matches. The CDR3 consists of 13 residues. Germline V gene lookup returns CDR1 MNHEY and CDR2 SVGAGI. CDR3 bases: TGTGCCAGCAGCCCAGGGACAGGCTGGGAGCAGTACTTC. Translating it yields CASSPGTGWEQYF.

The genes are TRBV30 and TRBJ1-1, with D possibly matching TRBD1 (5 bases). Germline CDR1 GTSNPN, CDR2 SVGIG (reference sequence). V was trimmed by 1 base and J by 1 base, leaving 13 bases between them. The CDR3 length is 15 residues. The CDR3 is CAWSARTRWNTEAFF. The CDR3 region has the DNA TGTGCCTGGAGTGCCCGGACACGTTGGAACACTGAAGCTTTCTTT.

The CDR3 spells CASCRQGRLLSEAFF. CDR3 coding DNA: TGTGCCAGTTGCCGACAGGGAAGATTACTTTCTGAAGCTTTCTTT. This chain uses TRBV28 with TRBJ1-1, with 7 bases matching TRBD1. Per the germline V gene, CDR1 is MDHEN and CDR2 is SYDVKM. This CDR3 contains 15 residues. The trim removed 9 bases at V and 6 bases at J, leaving 16 bases unmatched.

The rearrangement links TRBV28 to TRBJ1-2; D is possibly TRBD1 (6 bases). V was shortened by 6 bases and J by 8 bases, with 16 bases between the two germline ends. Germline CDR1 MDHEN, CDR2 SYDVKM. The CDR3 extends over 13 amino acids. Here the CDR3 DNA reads TGTGCCAGCAGATTCACAGGGTCGAGCGGCTACACCTTC. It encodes CASRFTGSSGYTF.

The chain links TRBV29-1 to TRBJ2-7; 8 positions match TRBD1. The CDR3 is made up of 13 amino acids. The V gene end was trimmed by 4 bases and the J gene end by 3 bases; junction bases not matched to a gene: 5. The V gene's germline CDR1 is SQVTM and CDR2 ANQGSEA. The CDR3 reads CSVAGTGRYEQYF. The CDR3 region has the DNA TGCAGCGTTGCTGGGACAGGACGCTACGAGCAGTACTTC.

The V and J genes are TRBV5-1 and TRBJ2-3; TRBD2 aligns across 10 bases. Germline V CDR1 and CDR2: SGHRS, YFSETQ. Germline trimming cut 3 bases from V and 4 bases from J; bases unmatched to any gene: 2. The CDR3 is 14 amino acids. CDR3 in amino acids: CASSSTSGADTQYF. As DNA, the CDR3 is TGCGCCAGCAGCTCCACTAGCGGGGCAGATACGCAGTATTTT.

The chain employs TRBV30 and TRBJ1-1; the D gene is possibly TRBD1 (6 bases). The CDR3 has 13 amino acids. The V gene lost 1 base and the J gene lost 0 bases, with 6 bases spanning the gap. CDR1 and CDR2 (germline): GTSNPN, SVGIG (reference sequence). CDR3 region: CAWSGQVNTEAFF. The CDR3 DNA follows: TGTGCCTGGAGTGGACAGGTGAACACTGAAGCTTTCTTT.